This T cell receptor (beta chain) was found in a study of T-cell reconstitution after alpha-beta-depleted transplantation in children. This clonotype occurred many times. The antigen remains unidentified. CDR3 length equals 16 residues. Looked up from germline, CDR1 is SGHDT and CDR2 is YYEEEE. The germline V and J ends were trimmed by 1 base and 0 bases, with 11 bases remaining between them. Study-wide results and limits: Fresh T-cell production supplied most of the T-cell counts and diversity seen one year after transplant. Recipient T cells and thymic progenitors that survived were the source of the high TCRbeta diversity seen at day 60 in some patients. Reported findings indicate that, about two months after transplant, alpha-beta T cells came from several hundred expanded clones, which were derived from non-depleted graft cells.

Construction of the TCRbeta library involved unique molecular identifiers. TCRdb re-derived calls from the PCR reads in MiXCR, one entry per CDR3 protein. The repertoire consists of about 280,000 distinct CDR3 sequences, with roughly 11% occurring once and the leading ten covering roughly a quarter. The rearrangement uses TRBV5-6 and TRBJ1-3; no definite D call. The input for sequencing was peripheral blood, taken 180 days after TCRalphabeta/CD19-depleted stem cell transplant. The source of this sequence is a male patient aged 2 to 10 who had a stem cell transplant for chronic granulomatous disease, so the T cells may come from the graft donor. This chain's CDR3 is CASSLRLASSGNTIYF. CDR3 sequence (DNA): TGTGCCAGCAGCTTGAGACTAGCATCCTCTGGAAACACCATATATTTT. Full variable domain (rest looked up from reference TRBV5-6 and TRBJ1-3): DAGVTQSPTHLIKTRGQQVTLRCSPKSGHDTVSWYQQALGQGPQFIFQYYEEEERQRGNFPDRFSGHQFPNYSSELNVNALLLGDSALYLCASSLRLASSGNTIYFGEGSWLTVV.